The text below deals with one TCR beta chain. Antigen: not known. The germline V and J ends were trimmed by 2 bases and 4 bases, with 3 bases remaining between them. CDR3 length: 11 residues. Germline V gene data show CDR1 as MNHEY and CDR2 as SVGAGI. This sample is part of a study of T cell responses to AZD1222 COVID-19 vaccine. Data came from immunoSEQ multiplex PCR; TCRdb stores just in-frame clones and leaves some out. The sample includes about 140,000 clones, 70% to 90% of them seen just once. Notes on the study in general: Spike was spanned by vaccine-associated CD4 TCRs, which were dominant at 160-218 and 743-854. Spike-specific TCR breadth and depth both grew after two AZD1222 doses. It was only five to seven AZD1222 recipients who were seropositive at baseline. Most donors were white British, females outnumbered males, and clonal diversity was possibly underestimated.

This receptor was obtained from an adult in good health. The source was peripheral blood, collected on day 0 of AZD1222 vaccination. The chain is built from TRBV6-5 and TRBJ2-7; no definite D call. Here the CDR3 reads CASSYHYEQYF. The CDR3 coding sequence is TGTGCCAGCAGTTACCATTACGAGCAGTACTTC.